The rows below give T cell receptor beta chains drawn from one sample of a study of cytomegalovirus exposure and HLA in healthy donors. The data were produced by immunoSEQ multiplex PCR, yet TCRdb's version contains in-frame clones alone and is incomplete. The data hold about 82,000 clones, with 84% observed a single time. The source material was PBMCs. All receptors come from a man between 65 and 80 years old in good health and CMV-seropositive. Each CDR3 is given without its conserved first and last residue.

9,TRBV6-4,TRBJ2-3,ASSVAVAQY
12,TRBV5-4,TRBJ2-7,ASSLGGLSYEQY
10,TRBV30,TRBJ1-1,AWSAGQAWAF
13,TRBV18,TRBJ2-3,ASSGLAASTDTQY
13,TRBV6-4,TRBJ2-7,ASSPELAGVYEQY
13,TRBV6-1,TRBJ2-3,ASSDWREIADTQY
12,TRBV4-1,TRBJ2-2,ASSQDSNTGELF
13,TRBV2,TRBJ2-3,ASSSGGPRGDTQY
13,TRBV2,TRBJ2-4,ASSRLAGGPGIQY
12,TRBV29-1,TRBJ2-3,SVEEWAKTDTQY
11,TRBV30,TRBJ2-3,AWSYSGEDTQY
11,TRBV25-1,TRBJ1-2,ASSETDRGGYT
12,TRBV7-9,TRBJ2-7,ASRPGGGDYEQY
12,TRBV5-1,TRBJ2-3,ASSPPGIPDTQY
13,TRBV18,TRBJ2-7,ASSPEGGLGYEQY
12,TRBV15,TRBJ2-7,ATSRQHDSYEQY
13,TRBV6-5,TRBJ1-5,ASSFQDRVGQPQH
11,TRBV14,TRBJ1-1,ASSHLSGGKSF